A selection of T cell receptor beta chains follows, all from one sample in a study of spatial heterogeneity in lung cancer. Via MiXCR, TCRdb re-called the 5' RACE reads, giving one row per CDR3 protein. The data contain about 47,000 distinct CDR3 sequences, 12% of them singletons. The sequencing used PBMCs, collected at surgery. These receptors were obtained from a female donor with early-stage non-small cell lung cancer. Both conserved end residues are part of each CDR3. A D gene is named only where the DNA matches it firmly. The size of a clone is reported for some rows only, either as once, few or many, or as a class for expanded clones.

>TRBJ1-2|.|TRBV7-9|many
CASRDSLSYGYTF
TGTGCCAGCAGGGACAGTCTTTCCTATGGCTACACCTTC
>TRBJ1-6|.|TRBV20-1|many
CSVGRSPSSYNSPLHF
TGCAGTGTTGGTCGGAGTCCTAGCTCCTATAATTCACCCCTCCACTTT
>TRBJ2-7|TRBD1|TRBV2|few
CASSEAWGQGGYEQYF
TGTGCCAGCAGTGAAGCATGGGGACAGGGGGGCTACGAGCAGTACTTC
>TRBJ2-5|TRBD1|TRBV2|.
CASTYDRVQETQYF
TGTGCCAGCACTTACGACAGGGTCCAAGAGACCCAGTACTTC
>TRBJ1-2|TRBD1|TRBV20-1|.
CSAQDRGLNGYTF
TGCAGTGCCCAGGACAGGGGGCTAAATGGCTACACCTTC
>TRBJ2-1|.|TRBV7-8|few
CASSIDQAGGREQFF
TGTGCCAGCAGCATAGACCAGGCTGGGGGGCGTGAGCAGTTCTTC
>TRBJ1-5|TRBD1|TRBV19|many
CASSVTGGNQPQHF
TGTGCCAGTAGTGTGACAGGGGGCAATCAGCCCCAGCATTTT
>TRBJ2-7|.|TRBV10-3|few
CAISELAVKNEQYF
TGTGCCATCAGTGAGTTGGCAGTGAAAAACGAGCAGTACTTC
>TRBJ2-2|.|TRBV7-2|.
CASSPWVRNTGELFF
TGTGCCAGCAGCCCGTGGGTCAGGAACACCGGGGAGCTGTTTTTT
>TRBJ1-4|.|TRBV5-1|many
CASSPALGGLANEKLFF
TGCGCCAGCAGCCCGGCCCTCGGGGGGCTGGCTAATGAAAAACTGTTTTTT
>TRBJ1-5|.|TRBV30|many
CAWSGQGLSNQPQHF
TGTGCCTGGAGTGGTCAGGGGTTGAGCAATCAGCCCCAGCATTTT
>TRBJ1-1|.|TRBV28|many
CASKLQGWGTEAFF
TGTGCCAGTAAATTACAGGGTTGGGGCACTGAAGCTTTCTTT
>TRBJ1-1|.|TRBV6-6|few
CASSSRDPGWAFF
TGTGCCAGCAGTAGCCGGGACCCCGGCTGGGCTTTCTTT
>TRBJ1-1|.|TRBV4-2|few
CASSQMGARTEAFF
TGTGCCAGCAGCCAAATGGGGGCTAGGACTGAAGCTTTCTTT
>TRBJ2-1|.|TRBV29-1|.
CSVVPTSSREQFF
TGCAGCGTTGTCCCAACTAGCTCGAGAGAGCAGTTCTTC
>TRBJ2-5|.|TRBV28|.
CASSPRGWGRRSQETQYF
TGTGCCAGCAGCCCCCGGGGGTGGGGGCGAAGATCACAAGAGACCCAGTACTTC
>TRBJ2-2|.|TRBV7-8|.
CASSLRRVTGELFF
TGTGCCAGCAGCCTCAGACGGGTCACCGGGGAGCTGTTTTTT
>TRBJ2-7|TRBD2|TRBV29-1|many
CSVRTSGGSNEQYF
TGCAGCGTTAGAACTAGCGGGGGGAGCAACGAGCAGTACTTC
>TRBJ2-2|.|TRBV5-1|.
CASSLESVGHPTGELFF
TGCGCCAGCAGCTTGGAGTCGGTAGGACACCCCACCGGGGAGCTGTTTTTT
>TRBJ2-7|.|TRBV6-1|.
CASSGGNEQYF
TGTGCCAGCAGCGGTGGGAACGAGCAGTACTTC
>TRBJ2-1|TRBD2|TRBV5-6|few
CASSLGLANNNEQFF
TGTGCCAGCAGCTTGGGACTAGCGAACAACAATGAGCAGTTCTTC
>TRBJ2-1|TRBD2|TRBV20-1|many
CSARSLAGGRYNEQFF
TGCAGTGCCCGCTCCCTAGCGGGGGGACGTTACAATGAGCAGTTCTTC
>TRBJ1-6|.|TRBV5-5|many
CASSFGGNSPLHF
TGTGCCAGCAGCTTTGGCGGGAATTCACCCCTCCACTTT
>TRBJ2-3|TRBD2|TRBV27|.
CASSLAGGVADTQYF
TGTGCCAGCAGTTTAGCGGGGGGTGTGGCAGATACGCAGTATTTT
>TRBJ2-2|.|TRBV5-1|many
CASRRDTGELFF
TGCGCCAGCAGGCGGGATACAGGGGAGCTGTTTTTT
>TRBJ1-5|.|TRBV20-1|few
CSAPNWGEGQPQHF
TGCAGTGCCCCGAACTGGGGGGAAGGTCAGCCCCAGCATTTT
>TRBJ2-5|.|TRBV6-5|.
CASSYSSDETQYF
TGTGCCAGCAGTTACTCTAGCGATGAGACCCAGTACTTC
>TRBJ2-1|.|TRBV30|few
CAWSNLNEQFF
TGTGCCTGGAGTAATTTAAATGAGCAGTTCTTC
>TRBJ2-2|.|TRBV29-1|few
CSVGAGTNTGELFF
TGCAGCGTTGGGGCAGGGACGAACACCGGGGAGCTGTTTTTT
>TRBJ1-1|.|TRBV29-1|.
CSVEDMGVGLNTEAFF
TGCAGCGTTGAAGATATGGGAGTGGGACTGAACACTGAAGCTTTCTTT
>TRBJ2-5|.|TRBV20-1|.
CSAKDSRETQYF
TGCAGTGCTAAAGATTCGCGGGAGACCCAGTACTTC
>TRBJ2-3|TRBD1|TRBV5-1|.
CASSFDRVSTDTQYF
TGCGCCAGCAGCTTTGACAGGGTCAGCACAGATACGCAGTATTTT
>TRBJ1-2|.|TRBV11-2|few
CASSQQGNYGYTF
TGTGCCAGCAGCCAACAGGGAAACTATGGCTACACCTTC
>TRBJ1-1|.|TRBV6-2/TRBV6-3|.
CASRSHSGVRVEAFF
TGTGCCAGCAGATCCCACTCCGGTGTCCGGGTTGAAGCTTTCTTT
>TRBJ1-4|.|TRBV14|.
CASSRATAVATNEKLFF
TGTGCCAGCAGCCGCGCCACCGCAGTGGCAACTAATGAAAAACTGTTTTTT
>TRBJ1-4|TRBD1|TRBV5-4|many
CASSGDRAGGGEKLFF
TGTGCCAGCAGCGGGGACAGGGCAGGAGGAGGGGAAAAACTGTTTTTT
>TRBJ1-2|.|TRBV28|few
CASSPPPGVYGYTF
TGTGCCAGCAGTCCCCCCCCGGGGGTCTATGGCTACACCTTC
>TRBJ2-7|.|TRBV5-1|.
CASRFEPYYEQYF
TGCGCCAGCAGATTTGAACCCTACTACGAGCAGTACTTC
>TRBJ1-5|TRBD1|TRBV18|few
CASSPGGKTGGGQPQHF
TGTGCCAGCTCACCAGGGGGCAAGACAGGGGGTGGTCAGCCCCAGCATTTT
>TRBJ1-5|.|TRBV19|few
CASSILQEFNQPQHF
TGTGCCAGTAGTATTTTGCAGGAGTTCAATCAGCCCCAGCATTTT
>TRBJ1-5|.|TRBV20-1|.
CSARGGYNQPQHF
TGCAGTGCTAGAGGGGGGTACAATCAGCCCCAGCATTTT
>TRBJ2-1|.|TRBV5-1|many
CASSLAGGLSYNEQFF
TGCGCCAGCAGCTTGGCCGGGGGACTTTCCTACAATGAGCAGTTCTTC
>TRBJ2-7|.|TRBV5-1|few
CASSGRPTYEQYF
TGCGCCAGCAGCGGTAGGCCGACCTACGAGCAGTACTTC
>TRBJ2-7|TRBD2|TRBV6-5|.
CASSPRTGLAGDEQYF
TGTGCCAGCAGTCCGAGAACGGGACTAGCGGGGGACGAGCAGTACTTC
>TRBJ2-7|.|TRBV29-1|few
CSGGTAYEQYF
TGCAGCGGCGGGACAGCCTACGAGCAGTACTTC
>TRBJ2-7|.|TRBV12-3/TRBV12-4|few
CASSLGNYEQYF
TGTGCCAGCAGTTTAGGCAATTACGAGCAGTACTTC
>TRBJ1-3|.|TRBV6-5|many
CASSPVGISGNTIYF
TGTGCCAGCAGCCCAGTGGGGATCTCTGGAAACACCATATATTTT
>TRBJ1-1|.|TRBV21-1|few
CASSKTWPRATTEAFF
TGTGCCAGCAGCAAAACCTGGCCCAGGGCTACCACTGAAGCTTTCTTT
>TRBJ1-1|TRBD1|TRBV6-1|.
CAGTKTGTGGFFDTEAFF
TGTGCCGGCACCAAGACCGGGACAGGGGGTTTTTTCGACACTGAAGCTTTCTTT
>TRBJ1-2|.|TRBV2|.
CASAAGGGVGYTF
TGTGCCAGCGCCGCTGGGGGGGGCGTCGGCTACACCTTC
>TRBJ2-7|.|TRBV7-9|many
CASRGGLSSSYEQYF
TGTGCCAGCAGAGGCGGGCTCTCTAGCTCCTACGAGCAGTACTTC
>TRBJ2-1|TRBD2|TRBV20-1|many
CSASDSGGEESYNEQFF
TGCAGTGCTAGTGATAGCGGGGGGGAGGAATCCTACAATGAGCAGTTCTTC
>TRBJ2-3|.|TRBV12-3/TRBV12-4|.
CASSRRTDTQYF
TGTGCCAGCAGCAGGAGAACAGATACGCAGTATTTT
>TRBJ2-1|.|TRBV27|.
CASSLLWDPTHNEQFF
TGTGCCAGCAGTTTATTATGGGACCCGACCCACAATGAGCAGTTCTTC
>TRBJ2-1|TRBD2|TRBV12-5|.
CASGTSGAGKQFF
TGTGCTAGTGGGACCTCGGGAGCGGGGAAGCAGTTCTTC
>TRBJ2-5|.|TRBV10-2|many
CASSESPQGWGQETQYF
TGCGCCAGCAGTGAGTCGCCACAGGGTTGGGGCCAAGAGACCCAGTACTTC